The 13 T cell receptor beta chains presented below share a single source sample, sequenced in a study of PD-L1 blockade in urothelial cancer. Produced via immunoSEQ multiplex PCR; TCRdb's table is partial and in-frame only. The sample consists of fewer than 40,000 clones, approximately 91% of them appearing once. Time point indicated: pretreatment peripheral blood. Sequenced here: PBMCs, sampled around atezolizumab (anti-PD-L1) treatment. The receptors were gathered from a woman aged 55-75 years with urothelial cancer.

The V gene is TRBV7-9, the J gene TRBJ2-7; unclear D gene. The CDR3 contains 11 residues. V dropped 4 bases and J dropped 3 bases, with 4 bases sitting between them. Germline assignment: CDR1 SEHNR and CDR2 FQNEAQ (reference sequence). The CDR3 DNA is TGTGCCAGCAGCTCTAACTACGAGCAGTACTTC. Protein product: CASSSNYEQYF.

This clone was detected only a few times. This sequence joins TRBV28 and TRBJ1-5, with 7 bases fitting TRBD1. Germline values: CDR1 MDHEN, CDR2 SYDVKM. The CDR3 runs to 17 residues. With 7 bases clipped from V and 3 bases from J, the junction kept 15 bases outside the gene matches. CDR3 DNA sequence: TGTGCCAGCACCGTCCCAGGGGCGACAGGGCACAATCAGCCCCAGCATTTT. Translated: CASTVPGATGHNQPQHF.

This clone appeared a single time. The chain employs TRBV9 and TRBJ2-7; 9 bases align to TRBD2. V shed 0 bases, J shed 3 bases, and the junction held 1 base outside the gene matches. The CDR3 contains 14 residues. CDR1 and CDR2 (germline): SGDLS, YYNGEE. The DNA for the CDR3 is TGTGCCAGCAGCGTAGCTAGCGGGAACTACGAGCAGTACTTC. It codes for CASSVASGNYEQYF.

This chain uses TRBV9 with TRBJ2-7, with 7 bases identical to TRBD1. V trimming: 3 bases; J trimming: 1 base; junction bases outside the gene matches: 1. Germline CDR1 is SGDLS and CDR2 is YYNGEE. The CDR3 length is 13 residues. The CDR3 bases are TGTGCCAGCAGCGCGGGACAGTCCTACGAGCAGTACTTC. Translation gives CASSAGQSYEQYF.

The chain employs TRBV7-2 and TRBJ2-7; 8 bases line up with TRBD2. The germline V gene encodes CDR1 SGHTA and CDR2 FQGNSA. CDR3 length: 11 residues. V shed 4 bases, J shed 9 bases, and the junction held 2 bases outside the gene matches. CDR3 nucleotides: TGTGCCAGCAGCTACGGGGGGGTGCAGTACTTC. Its protein product is CASSYGGVQYF.

The chain employs TRBV2 and TRBJ1-4; D might be TRBD1 (6 bases). CDR1 SNHLY and CDR2 FYNNEI come from the germline V gene. The CDR3 covers 15 residues. Trimming took 6 bases from V and 7 from J, leaving 18 bases between them. The DNA of the CDR3 is TGTGCCAGCAGCGAAACGGACAGCAGATCTGAAAAACTGTTTTTT. Protein sequence: CASSETDSRSEKLFF.

V gene TRBV9 combines with J gene TRBJ2-6, with D possibly matching TRBD2 (5 bases). This CDR3 has 13 residues. Germline V gene lookup returns CDR1 SGDLS and CDR2 YYNGEE. V was pared by 3 bases and J by 4 bases, with 5 bases between. CDR3 DNA: TGTGCCAGCAGCGCGGGGGGGGCCAACGTCCTGACTTTC. Its translation: CASSAGGANVLTF. Full variable domain (outside the CDR3, taken from reference TRBV9 and TRBJ2-6): DSGVTQTPKHLITATGQRVTLRCSPRSGDLSVYWYQQSLDQGLQFLIQYYNGEERAKGNILERFSAQQFPDLHSELNLSSLELGDSALYFCASSAGGANVLTFGAGSRLTVL.

The chain links TRBV15 to TRBJ2-7; D is perhaps TRBD2 (6 bases). The CDR3 sequence is 15 residues long. Per the germline V gene, CDR1 is LNHNV and CDR2 is YYDKDF (reference sequence). Trimming cost V 2 bases and J 4 bases, with 15 bases left between them. CDR3 coding DNA: TGTGCCACCAGCAGATCTCGAGGAGGGCCGTACGAGCAGTACTTC. Translated: CATSRSRGGPYEQYF.

The chain is built from TRBV7-9 and TRBJ1-2, with TRBD1 matching 11 bases. The CDR3 is 19 residues long. J was trimmed by 7 bases and V by 4 bases; bases with no gene match: 20. Germline CDR1 is SEHNR and CDR2 is FQNEAQ (reference sequence). CDR3: CASSSPSPDRGQVFSGYTF. The CDR3 DNA follows: TGTGCCAGCAGCTCGCCAAGCCCGGACAGGGGGCAGGTTTTCTCTGGCTACACCTTC.

The V call is TRBV7-9, the J call TRBJ2-3; TRBD2 matches at 10 bases. J gave up 7 bases and V 4 bases, and 11 bases lay outside the gene matches. The CDR3 contains 16 residues. Germline CDR1 SEHNR, CDR2 FQNEAQ (reference sequence). CDR3 bases: TGTGCCAGCAGCTCTAGCGGGAGTGAGCCCAGAAATACGCAGTATTTT. Translated, it gives CASSSSGSEPRNTQYF.

The J gene is TRBJ2-2, the V gene TRBV9; 7 bases are a match to TRBD1. Losses at the gene ends were 4 bases for V and 3 bases for J; bases not matched to a gene: 9. The germline gives CDR1 SGDLS, CDR2 YYNGEE. The CDR3 runs 16 residues. CDR3 sequence: CASSLGSGTDTGELFF. CDR3 bases: TGTGCCAGCAGCCTCGGCTCGGGGACAGACACCGGGGAGCTGTTTTTT.

This clone showed up just a few times. This chain connects TRBV7-9 to TRBJ1-1; the D gene is possibly TRBD1 (5 bases). Trimming took 7 bases from V and 6 from J, leaving 18 bases between them. CDR3 length equals 14 residues. Germline V lookup: CDR1 SEHNR, CDR2 FQNEAQ (reference sequence). The CDR3 sequence is CASNPIGGGPEAFF. CDR3 DNA: TGTGCCAGCAACCCCATTGGGGGGGGTCCTGAAGCTTTCTTT.

This clone has a single count. This rearrangement joins TRBV15 to TRBJ1-1; D possibly corresponds to TRBD1 (5 bases). Trimming pared 0 bases from V and 11 bases from J, leaving 13 bases between. The length of the CDR3 is 13 residues. The V gene's germline CDR1 is LNHNV and CDR2 YYDKDF (reference sequence). This CDR3 is CATSRDRQGVAFF. The CDR3 coding sequence is TGTGCCACCAGCAGAGATAGGCAAGGGGTGGCTTTCTTT.